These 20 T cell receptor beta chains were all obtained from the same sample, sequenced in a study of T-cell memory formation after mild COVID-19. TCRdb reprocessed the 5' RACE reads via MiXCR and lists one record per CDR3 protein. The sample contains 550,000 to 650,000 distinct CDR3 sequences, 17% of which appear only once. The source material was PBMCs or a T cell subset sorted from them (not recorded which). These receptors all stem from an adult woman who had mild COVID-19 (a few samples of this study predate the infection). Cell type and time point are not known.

The CDR3 nucleotides read TGTGCCAGCAGCTTATTTCCAGCGGGAGCGTCGGGAGAGCAGTTCTTC. As protein: CASSLFPAGASGEQFF. The gene calls are TRBV11-3 and TRBJ2-1; 8 positions agree with TRBD2. The V gene end was trimmed by 2 bases and the J gene end by 10 bases; junction bases not matched to a gene: 13. The germline V gene encodes CDR1 SGHNT and CDR2 YENEEA. The CDR3 contains 16 residues.

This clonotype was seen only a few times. CDR3 residues: CASSLTVTYSNQPQHF. The CDR3, as DNA: TGTGCCAGCAGCTTGACAGTTACCTATAGCAATCAGCCCCAGCATTTT. This chain joins TRBV7-8 and TRBJ1-5; D is possibly TRBD1 (5 bases). Germline values: CDR1 SGHVS, CDR2 FQNEAQ. CDR3 length: 16 amino acids. Trimming cost V 3 bases and J 0 bases, with 12 bases left between them.

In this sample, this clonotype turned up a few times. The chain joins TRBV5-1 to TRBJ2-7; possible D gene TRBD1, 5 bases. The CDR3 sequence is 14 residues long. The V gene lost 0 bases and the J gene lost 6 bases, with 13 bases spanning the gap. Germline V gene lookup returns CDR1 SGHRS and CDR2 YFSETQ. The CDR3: CASSLAARDSEQYF. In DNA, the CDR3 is TGCGCCAGCAGCTTGGCCGCCAGGGATAGCGAGCAGTACTTC.

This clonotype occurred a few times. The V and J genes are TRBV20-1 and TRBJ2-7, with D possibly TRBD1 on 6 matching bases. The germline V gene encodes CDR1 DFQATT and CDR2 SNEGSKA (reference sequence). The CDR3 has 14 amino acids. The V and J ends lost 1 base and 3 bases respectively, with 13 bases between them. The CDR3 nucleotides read TGCAGTGCTAGAGGGGCCGACAGGAGCTACGAGCAGTACTTC. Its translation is CSARGADRSYEQYF.

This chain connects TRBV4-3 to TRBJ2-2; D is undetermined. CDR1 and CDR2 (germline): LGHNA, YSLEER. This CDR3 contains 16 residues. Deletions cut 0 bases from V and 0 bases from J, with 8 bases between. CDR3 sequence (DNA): TGCGCCAGCAGCCAAGAAGCGACCCCGAACACCGGGGAGCTGTTTTTT. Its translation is CASSQEATPNTGELFF.

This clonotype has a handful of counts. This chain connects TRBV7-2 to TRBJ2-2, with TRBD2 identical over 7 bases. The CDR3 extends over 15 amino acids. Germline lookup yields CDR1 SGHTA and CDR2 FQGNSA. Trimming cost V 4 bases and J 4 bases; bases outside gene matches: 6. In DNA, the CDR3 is TGTGCCAGCAGCTCTTCTAGCGGAAGCACCGGGGAGCTGTTTTTT. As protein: CASSSSSGSTGELFF.

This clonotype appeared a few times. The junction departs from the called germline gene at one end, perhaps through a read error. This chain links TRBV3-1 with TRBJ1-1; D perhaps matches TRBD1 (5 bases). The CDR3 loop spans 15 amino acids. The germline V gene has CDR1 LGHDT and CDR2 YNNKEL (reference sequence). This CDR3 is CASSLRGAVKTEAFF. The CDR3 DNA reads TGTGCCAGCAGCCTGAGGGGCGCCGTGAAGACTGAAGCTTTCTTT.

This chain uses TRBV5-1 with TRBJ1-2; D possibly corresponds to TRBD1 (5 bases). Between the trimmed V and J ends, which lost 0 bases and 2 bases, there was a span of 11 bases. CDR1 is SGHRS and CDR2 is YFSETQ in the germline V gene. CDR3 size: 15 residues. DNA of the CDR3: TGCGCCAGCAGCTTGGAATATCGGGACAACTATGGCTACACCTTC. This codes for CASSLEYRDNYGYTF.

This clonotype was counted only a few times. In DNA form, the CDR3 reads TGTGCCAGCAGTTTTTGGGGGTTGATCGAGACCCAGTACTTC. Residues: CASSFWGLIETQYF. The gene calls are TRBV28 and TRBJ2-5; D assignment may be TRBD1 or TRBD2 (5 bases each). CDR3 length equals 14 residues. Germline V CDR1 and CDR2: MDHEN, SYDVKM. V lost 3 bases to trimming and J lost 5 bases, with 13 bases between them.

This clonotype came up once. CDR3 residues: CASSLETSGSHEQYF. The DNA for the CDR3 is TGTGCCAGCAGTTTAGAGACTAGCGGGAGCCACGAGCAGTACTTC. The chain couples TRBV12-3 or TRBV12-4 to TRBJ2-7; 12 bases align to TRBD2. V was pared by 1 base and J by 5 bases, with 3 bases of the junction left unmatched. This CDR3 is 15 amino acids long.

Here the CDR3 reads CASLAGEGYNEQFF. In nucleotides, the CDR3 is TGTGCCAGCCTAGCGGGAGAAGGCTACAATGAGCAGTTCTTC. The chain employs TRBV6-2 or TRBV6-3 and TRBJ2-1, with TRBD2 identical over 10 bases. Germline CDR1 is MNHEY and CDR2 is SVGEGT. The trim removed 8 bases at V and 3 bases at J, leaving 4 bases unmatched. This CDR3 contains 14 residues.

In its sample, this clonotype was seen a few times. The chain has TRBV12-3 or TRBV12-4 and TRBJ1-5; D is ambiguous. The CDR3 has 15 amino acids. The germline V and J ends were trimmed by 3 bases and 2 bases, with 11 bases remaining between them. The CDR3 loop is CASSFGRSGNQPQHF. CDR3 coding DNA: TGTGCCAGCAGTTTTGGACGAAGTGGCAATCAGCCCCAGCATTTT.

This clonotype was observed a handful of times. The CDR3 reads CASSFLSGSFAGELFF. The CDR3 DNA reads TGTGCCAGCAGTTTTCTTAGCGGGAGCTTTGCCGGGGAGCTGTTTTTT. The rearrangement uses TRBV12-3 or TRBV12-4 and TRBJ2-2; the match to TRBD2 covers 9 bases. V lost 3 bases and J lost 6; bases outside the gene matches: 8. The CDR3 has 16 amino acids.

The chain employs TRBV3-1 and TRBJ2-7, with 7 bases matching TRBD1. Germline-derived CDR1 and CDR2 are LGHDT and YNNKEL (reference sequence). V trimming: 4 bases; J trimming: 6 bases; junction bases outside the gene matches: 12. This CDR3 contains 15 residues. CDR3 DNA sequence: TGTGCCAGCAGCCCTCCCGGGACAGTGGGAGTCGAGCAGTACTTC. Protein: CASSPPGTVGVEQYF.

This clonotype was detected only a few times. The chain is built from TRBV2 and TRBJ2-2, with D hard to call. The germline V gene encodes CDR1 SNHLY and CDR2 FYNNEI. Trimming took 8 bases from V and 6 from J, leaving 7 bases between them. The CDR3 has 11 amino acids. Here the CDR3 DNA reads TGTGCCAGCGCAGCCCCCGGGGAGCTGTTTTTT. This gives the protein CASAAPGELFF.

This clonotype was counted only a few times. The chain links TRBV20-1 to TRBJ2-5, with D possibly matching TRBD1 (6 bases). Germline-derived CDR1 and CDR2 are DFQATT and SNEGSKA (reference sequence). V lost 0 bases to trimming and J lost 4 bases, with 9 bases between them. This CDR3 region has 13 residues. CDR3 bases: TGCAGTGCTAGAGACCCAGGGGTAGAGACCCAGTACTTC. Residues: CSARDPGVETQYF.

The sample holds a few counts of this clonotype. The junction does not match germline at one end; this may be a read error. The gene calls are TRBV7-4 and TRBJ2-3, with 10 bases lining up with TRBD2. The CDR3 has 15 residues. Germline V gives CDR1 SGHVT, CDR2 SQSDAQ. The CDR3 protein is CASRLAGGLTDTQYF. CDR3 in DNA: TGTGCCAGCAGATTAGCGGGGGGCCTCACAGATACGCAGTATTTT. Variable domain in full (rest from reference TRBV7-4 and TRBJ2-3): GAGVSQSPRYKVAKRGRDVALRCDSISGHVTLYWYRQTLGQGSEVLTYSQSDAQRDKSGRPSGRFSAERPERSVSTLKIQRTEQGDSAVYLCASRLAGGLTDTQYFGPGTRLTVL.

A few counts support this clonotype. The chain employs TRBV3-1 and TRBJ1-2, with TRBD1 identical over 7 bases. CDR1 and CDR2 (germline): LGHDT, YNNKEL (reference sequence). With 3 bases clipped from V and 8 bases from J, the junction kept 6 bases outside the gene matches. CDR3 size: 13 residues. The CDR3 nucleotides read TGTGCCAGCAGCCAGACAACAGGGGCCGGCTACACCTTC. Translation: CASSQTTGAGYTF.

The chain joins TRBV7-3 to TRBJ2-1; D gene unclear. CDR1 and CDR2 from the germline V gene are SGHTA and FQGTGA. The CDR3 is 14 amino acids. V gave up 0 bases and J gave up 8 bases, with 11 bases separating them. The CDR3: CASSLTLNSDEQFF. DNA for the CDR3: TGTGCCAGCAGCTTAACGTTAAACAGCGATGAGCAGTTCTTC.

CDR3 nucleotides: TGTGCCAGCAGTGCCGGTCCTAGGGCAGAAGGCTACACCTTC. This gives the protein CASSAGPRAEGYTF. The chain is built from TRBV6-6 and TRBJ1-2; D is undetermined. Germline V CDR1 and CDR2: MNHNY, SVGAGI (reference sequence). The CDR3 has 14 residues. Trimming pared 5 bases from V and 8 bases from J, leaving 18 bases between.